This entry lists 27 T cell receptor beta chains sequenced from one sample in a study of Graves' ophthalmopathy and Graves' hyperthyroidism. Researchers took RNA transcripts and amplified TCR beta CDR3 regions from them. HTBI primers served in a first-round RT-PCR, which a second-round multiplex PCR followed. One entry per CDR3 protein, called by TCRdb with MiXCR from the multiplex PCR reads. The sample contains 200,000 to 250,000 distinct CDR3 sequences, about 46% of which appear only once. The sample taken for sequencing was peripheral blood. These TCRs come from an adult man with Graves' ophthalmopathy.

The chain employs TRBV7-6 and TRBJ2-7, with 8 bases fitting TRBD2. There are 15 residues in the CDR3. Losses at the gene ends were 1 base for V and 6 bases for J; bases not matched to a gene: 8. The germline gives CDR1 SGHVS, CDR2 FNYEAQ. CDR3 in DNA: TGTGCCAGCAGCTTAGTCGCGAGCGGGAGTTCCGAGCAGTACTTC. This translates into CASSLVASGSSEQYF.

This chain joins TRBV9 and TRBJ2-7; TRBD1 agrees at 8 bases. After removal of 4 bases from V and 4 bases from J, the junction contained 10 bases not matched to a gene. The CDR3 spans 15 residues. Germline V gene sequence: CDR1 SGDLS, CDR2 YYNGEE. The CDR3 protein is CASSQQGTGIYEQYF. CDR3 sequence (DNA): TGTGCCAGCAGCCAACAAGGGACAGGTATATACGAGCAGTACTTC.

A few counts support this clonotype. A junction boundary mismatches the germline segment, possibly from a read error. The J gene is TRBJ2-5, the V gene TRBV7-7, with 7 bases identical to TRBD1. Per the germline V gene, CDR1 is SSHAT and CDR2 is FNYEAQ (reference sequence). There are 14 residues in the CDR3. The CDR3 spells CASSFMQGEETQYF. The CDR3 nucleotides read TGTGCTAGCAGCTTTATGCAGGGGGAAGAGACCCAGTACTTC.

A few counts support this clonotype. The chain links TRBV4-1 to TRBJ1-1, with 8 nucleotides matching TRBD1. This CDR3 comprises 16 residues. V dropped 4 bases and J dropped 6; count of bases not matched to a gene: 13. CDR1 is MGHRA and CDR2 is YSYEKL in the germline V gene. CDR3 protein: CASSRRTGNGRPEAFF. In nucleotides, the CDR3 is TGCGCCAGCAGCCGTCGGACAGGGAATGGTCGCCCTGAAGCTTTCTTT.

The chain combines TRBV7-9 with TRBJ1-2; D unresolved. CDR1 is SEHNR, CDR2 FQNEAQ, per germline (reference sequence). CDR3 size: 15 residues. Trimming left V 2 bases short and J 0 bases short, with 10 bases between. The CDR3: CASSLLQLSNYGYTF. CDR3 DNA: TGTGCCAGCAGCTTACTCCAGTTGTCTAACTATGGCTACACCTTC.

The V and J genes are TRBV20-1 and TRBJ2-5, with 9 bases fitting TRBD2. After removal of 5 bases from V and 6 bases from J, the junction contained 13 bases not matched to a gene. Germline V gene sequence: CDR1 DFQATT, CDR2 SNEGSKA (reference sequence). The CDR3 is 15 residues long. In DNA form, the CDR3 reads TGCAGTGCTGCGGGGGGGCAGGTGGGCGGGAAGACCCAGTACTTC. Its protein is CSAAGGQVGGKTQYF.

Concerning this clonotype: The CDR3 ends on some other residue instead of the conserved phenylalanine or tryptophan, so this is likely a read error. This chain links TRBV2 with TRBJ1-5; 9 bases line up with TRBD1. Germline values: CDR1 SNHLY, CDR2 FYNNEI. The CDR3 extends over 16 amino acids. The CDR3: CATSDPQGAFNQPQHL. The DNA of the CDR3 is TGTGCCACCAGTGATCCACAGGGGGCATTCAATCAGCCCCAGCATCTT.

A few counts support this clonotype. J is TRBJ1-1 and V is TRBV7-9; no definite D call. In germline, CDR1 is SEHNR, CDR2 FQNEAQ (reference sequence). The CDR3 sequence is 15 residues long. Between the trimmed V and J ends, which lost 0 bases and 6 bases, there was a span of 14 bases. CDR3 loop: CASSLARHVDSEAFF. The DNA of the CDR3 is TGTGCCAGCAGCTTAGCTCGGCACGTCGACTCTGAAGCTTTCTTT. Looking up the rest from reference TRBV7-9 and TRBJ1-1 gives the full variable domain: DTGVSQNPRHKITKRGQNVTFRCDPISEHNRLYWYRQTLGQGPEFLTYFQNEAQLEKSRLLSDRFSAERPKGSFSTLEIQRTEQGDSAMYLCASSLARHVDSEAFFGQGTRLTVV.

This clonotype appeared a few times. This rearrangement joins TRBV5-1 to TRBJ1-2; the match to TRBD1 covers 8 bases. The ends lost 3 bases at V and 2 bases at J; junction bases unmatched: 6. The CDR3 has 15 amino acids. Germline lookup yields CDR1 SGHRS and CDR2 YFSETQ. CDR3 protein: CASSSRQGRNYGYTF. DNA of the CDR3: TGCGCCAGCAGCTCACGACAGGGGAGGAACTATGGCTACACCTTC.

In DNA form, the CDR3 reads TGCAGTGCTACCACTAGCGGACTCTCCTACGAGCAGTACTTC. Amino acids: CSATTSGLSYEQYF. The chain joins TRBV20-1 to TRBJ2-7; TRBD2 matches at 8 bases. Germline V gene lookup returns CDR1 DFQATT and CDR2 SNEGSKA (reference sequence). V trimming: 4 bases; J trimming: 0 bases; junction bases outside the gene matches: 5. CDR3 size: 14 residues.

This clonotype came up a few times. This chain joins TRBV25-1 and TRBJ2-5; D remains unclear. Trimming stripped 1 base from V and 5 bases from J, with 8 bases between. This CDR3 contains 13 residues. Germline-derived CDR1 and CDR2 are MGHDK and SYGVNS. In nucleotides, the CDR3 is TGTGCCAGCAGTGAATGGAGCGTGGAGACCCAGTACTTC. It encodes CASSEWSVETQYF.

The chain combines TRBV24-1 with TRBJ2-2, with TRBD1 as a possible D gene (6 bases). V lost 8 bases, J lost 6 bases, and 18 bases lay in between. This CDR3 contains 15 residues. Germline CDR1 and CDR2: KGHDR and SFDVKD. In nucleotides, the CDR3 is TGTGCCACCATGGCCACCAGGGGTTGGCCCGGGGAGCTGTTTTTT. Protein: CATMATRGWPGELFF.

Concerning this clonotype: A much more abundant neighbour one base away suggests this may be a read error. The CDR3 carries no conserved terminal phenylalanine or tryptophan, so it likely arises from a read error. J is TRBJ1-1 and V is TRBV29-1, with D tentatively TRBD1 (6 bases). Germline CDR1 reads SQVTM; CDR2 reads ANQGSEA. The CDR3 loop spans 13 amino acids. Trimming shortened V by 5 bases and J by 4 bases, and 14 bases separated the two germline ends. The CDR3 loop is CSVLGAVSTEAFS. The CDR3 bases are TGCAGCGTTCTGGGGGCTGTAAGCACTGAAGCTTTCTCT.

This clonotype was counted a few times. This chain joins TRBV9 and TRBJ1-6, with 10 bases aligning to TRBD1. After removal of 4 bases from V and 11 bases from J, the junction contained 9 bases not matched to a gene. The germline CDR1 and CDR2 sequences are SGDLS and YYNGEE. The CDR3 runs 15 residues. CDR3 loop: CASSQGGQGSPPLHF. The DNA for the CDR3 is TGTGCCAGCAGCCAAGGGGGACAGGGGAGCCCACCCCTCCACTTT.

This clonotype was detected only a few times. The chain couples TRBV7-9 to TRBJ1-1; TRBD1 might be the D (6 bases). Germline CDR1 and CDR2: SEHNR and FQNEAQ (reference sequence). Trimming removed 7 bases from V and 6 bases from J, with 18 bases in between. The CDR3 contains 14 residues. Here the CDR3 reads CASTQGGALPEAFF. The CDR3 DNA follows: TGTGCCAGCACCCAAGGGGGGGCGCTGCCTGAAGCTTTCTTT.

This sequence joins TRBV6-1 and TRBJ1-5; maybe TRBD1 (6 bases). With 0 bases removed from V and 6 bases from J, the gap between germline ends came to 15 bases. Germline V gives CDR1 MNHNS, CDR2 SASEGT. The CDR3 is 16 amino acids. CDR3 in amino acids: CASSEAPGIRGQPQHF. CDR3 in DNA: TGTGCCAGCAGTGAAGCCCCCGGGATCAGGGGTCAGCCCCAGCATTTT.

There are a few counts of this clonotype. V and J are TRBV7-2 and TRBJ1-6; tentative D call: TRBD1 (5 bases). V was pared by 5 bases and J by 5 bases, with 16 bases between. This CDR3 has 16 amino acids. CDR1 is SGHTA and CDR2 is FQGNSA in the germline V gene. CDR3 region: CASSPLLAGDNSPLHF. CDR3 nucleotide sequence: TGTGCCAGCAGCCCACTTCTGGCGGGGGATAATTCACCCCTCCACTTT.

This chain joins TRBV6-6 and TRBJ2-7; D is unclear. The CDR3 is made up of 13 amino acids. CDR1 is MNHNY and CDR2 is SVGAGI in the germline V gene (reference sequence). V was trimmed by 5 bases and J by 3 bases, leaving 11 bases between them. CDR3 in amino acids: CASSVIWNYEQYF. DNA for the CDR3: TGTGCCAGCAGTGTAATCTGGAACTACGAGCAGTACTTC.

This clonotype was counted a few times. The chain couples TRBV2 to TRBJ2-7; D might be TRBD1 (5 bases). Germline values: CDR1 SNHLY, CDR2 FYNNEI. Trimming took 1 base from V and 3 from J, leaving 10 bases between them. This CDR3 has 14 residues. The CDR3 here is CASSEGQGSYEQYF. CDR3 nucleotides: TGTGCCAGCAGTGAAGGGCAGGGTAGCTACGAGCAGTACTTC. Combining the CDR3 with reference TRBV2 and TRBJ2-7 gives the whole variable domain EPEVTQTPSHQVTQMGQEVILRCVPISNHLYFYWYRQILGQKVEFLVSFYNNEISEKSEIFDDQFSVERPDGSNFTLKIRSTKLEDSAMYFCASSEGQGSYEQYFGPGTRLTVT.

In nucleotides, the CDR3 is TGCGCCAGCAGCTTGGCCAGGGGTTTCATGAACACTGAAGCTTTCTTT. It yields the protein CASSLARGFMNTEAFF. The genes are TRBV5-1 and TRBJ1-1, with D possibly TRBD1 on 6 matching bases. CDR1 is SGHRS and CDR2 is YFSETQ in the germline V gene. Trimming removed 0 bases from V and 0 bases from J, with 12 bases in between. CDR3 size: 16 residues.

This clonotype was counted between two and nine times. The gene calls are TRBV6-5 and TRBJ2-7, with 8 bases identical to TRBD1. The CDR3 loop spans 14 amino acids. Germline CDR1 MNHEY, CDR2 SVGAGI. V trimming: 4 bases; J trimming: 4 bases; junction bases outside the gene matches: 6. In nucleotides, the CDR3 is TGTGCCAGCAGTTCCGGGACAGGATTGTACGAGCAGTACTTC. Its translation is CASSSGTGLYEQYF.

The CDR3 sequence: CSAYYQETQYF. Written as DNA, the CDR3 is TGCAGTGCTTACTACCAAGAGACCCAGTACTTC. The V and J genes are TRBV20-1 and TRBJ2-5; D uncertain. The V gene's germline CDR1 is DFQATT and CDR2 SNEGSKA (reference sequence). CDR3 size: 11 residues. Trimming cost V 5 bases and J 0 bases, with 4 bases left between them.

The rearrangement joins TRBV10-3 to TRBJ2-1; tentative D call: TRBD2 (5 bases). Germline assignment: CDR1 ENHRY and CDR2 SYGVKD. The CDR3 runs 11 residues. The V end lost 6 bases, the J end lost 6 bases, and 6 bases lay between the germline ends. The CDR3 DNA sequence: TGTGCCATCAGCGGGGTCAATGAGCAGTTCTTC. This gives the protein CAISGVNEQFF.

This clonotype was detected only a few times. The chain carries TRBV6-4 and TRBJ1-2, with D possibly TRBD1 on 6 matching bases. V was pared by 3 bases and J by 6 bases, with 17 bases between. This CDR3 contains 15 residues. Per the germline V gene, CDR1 is MRHNA and CDR2 is SNTAGT. The CDR3 sequence is CASSEASAGAHGYTF. CDR3 DNA: TGTGCCAGCAGTGAAGCGAGCGCGGGGGCGCATGGCTACACCTTC.

In its sample, this clonotype was seen many times. The CDR3 protein is CATSVRQGYYGYTF. CDR3 bases: TGTGCCACCAGCGTAAGACAGGGGTACTATGGCTACACCTTC. The V call is TRBV15, the J call TRBJ1-2, with 8 bases fitting TRBD1. With V trimmed by 5 bases and J by 3 bases, 5 bases remained unmatched. Germline V gene data show CDR1 as LNHNV and CDR2 as YYDKDF (reference sequence). The CDR3 extends over 14 amino acids.

The chain uses TRBV10-3 and TRBJ2-5, with 8 bases lining up with TRBD2. In germline, CDR1 is ENHRY, CDR2 SYGVKD. This CDR3 region has 16 residues. V was pared by 6 bases and J by 0 bases, with 9 bases of the junction left unmatched. CDR3 region: CAISSGGRSNQETQYF. CDR3 nucleotide sequence: TGTGCCATCAGCTCGGGAGGGCGGTCAAACCAAGAGACCCAGTACTTC.

DNA for the CDR3: TGTGCTAGTGCCTCACGCTCAGGGGGCGCAGGCTATGGCTACACCTTC. This encodes CASASRSGGAGYGYTF. The chain couples TRBV12-5 to TRBJ1-2; 8 bases align to TRBD1. There are 16 residues in the CDR3. After removal of 7 bases from V and 4 bases from J, the junction contained 14 bases not matched to a gene. Looked up from germline, CDR1 is LGHNT and CDR2 is FRNRAP.